This record covers a single T cell receptor beta chain. The target of this receptor is not known. Qualities for individual bases were not recorded, and no much larger clone is one base off. The data were taken from a study of T cell responses to AZD1222 COVID-19 vaccine (dated by TCRdb to about 2021). For context, the study as a whole: AZD1222 recipients whose second dose came at about 4 weeks and those whose second dose came at about 12 weeks were combined into one group, since spike-specific TCR depth and breadth did not differ between the two schedules. TCR sequencing covered over 230 trial participants: 200 to 210 given two doses of AZD1222 and around 26 given two doses of MenACWY control vaccine. Trial participants were enrolled by age into subgroups of 18-55, 56-69 and 70-plus years, and around 150, 28 and 57 TCR-sequenced participants, respectively, were included in these subgroups.

Reading the label with the study, this specimen's time point is: baseline before first vaccination. Samples from vaccinated people were obtained from the UK trials COV001 and COV002, which included a single-blind randomized controlled phase 2/3 trial of AZD1222 (ChAdOx1 nCoV-19) in healthy adults. Trial participant PBMC samples were collected at day 0 and day 28 after the second dose for TCRbeta chain sequencing. CDR1 and CDR2, per the germline V gene, are SGHAT and FQNNGV. CDR3 length: 14 amino acids, cysteine to phenylalanine. Only the CDR3 part of the read is kept: 42 bases, read in frame from the first base. Between the V and J ends, shortened by 1 base and 4 bases respectively, the junction contains 10 bases. The CDR3 regions of human TCRbeta chains were subjected to immunosequencing. On the study's bioinformatics: TCRs in the repertoires were compared against a reference library of SARS-CoV-2-specific TCRs that had been generated with the MIRA antigen-specificity platform. Breadth was defined as the fraction of unique TCRs that were SARS-CoV-2-associated. Depth was defined as the fraction of total T cells that were SARS-CoV-2-associated. Using the MIRA data, every spike-specific TCR was mapped to the spike region that the TCR reacted to and assigned to either a CD4 or a CD8 class. Log10-transformed breadth and depth values were compared by one-way ANOVA with Sidak's multiple comparisons tests. The clones in this table, taken by TCRdb from immuneACCESS, are in-frame only. Not every clone is retained; where verified, under half of the shortfall comes from an unresolved V gene, and the cause of the rest is unknown. The V and J calls and clone size are taken from that table; D and trimming were inferred from the DNA. Counted in this sample were 90,000 to 110,000 clones; approximately 87% of them appeared once. About 2.5% of the sample is held by the ten biggest clonotypes.

The paper's findings and limits, for the study overall: The vaccine-associated CD4 TCRs covered the entire spike protein, and the dominant responses fell in regions 160-218 and 743-854. After two AZD1222 doses, both the breadth and the depth of spike-specific TCRs were significantly higher than at day 0 and than in MenACWY recipients. The 56-69-year group was small, and its depth increase did not reach significance, likely because of low power. Participants were mostly white British, with more females than males. The authors suggested clonal diversity may have been underestimated. Conclusions about previously exposed vaccinees are limited, since just 5 or 6 AZD1222 recipients were seropositive for SARS-CoV-2 at baseline. Because no day 14 peak-response samples were available, repertoires were characterized only after the peak T cell response. Epitopes outside the regions mutated in the B.1.351 and B.1.1.7 variants were reportedly recognized by nearly half of the unique spike-specific TCRs.

The chain is assembled from TRBV11-2 and TRBJ1-2; the D gene remains uncertain. This receptor was taken from an adult in good health. Sequencing used peripheral blood, obtained on day 0 of AZD1222 vaccination. The nucleotides are TGTGCCAGCAGCTTAGCCCAACAGTCCTATGGCTACACCTTC. Protein translation: CASSLAQQSYGYTF.